The T cell receptor (beta chain) under discussion was sequenced for a study of blood T cell repertoires in COVID-19. About the study: In each case, the material was cDNA or gDNA derived from T cells, B-cell-depleted T cells, or PBMCs.

Patients from Seattle were sampled longitudinally, starting during active infection. CDR1 and CDR2 (germline): SGHNT, YYREEE (reference sequence). This CDR3 has 15 residues. Trimming at V came to 4 bases and at J to 4 bases, leaving 10 bases not matched to a gene. Per the original methods: Amplification with reference gene primers provided the estimates of nucleated cell counts. Sequencing was performed with immunoSEQ multiplex PCR; in TCRdb, only in-frame clones are kept and a portion is missing. That table supplies the V and J calls and clone size; D and trimming were determined from the DNA. The sample yields tens of thousands of clones, 75% to 85% seen once.

The TCR was taken from a man at least 80 years old with COVID-19, enrolled during active disease. The V call is TRBV5-4, the J call TRBJ2-5; 7 positions agree with TRBD1. Sequencing was carried out using peripheral blood. The CDR3 here is CASSLRQGEVETQYF. The CDR3 DNA follows: TGTGCCAGCAGCCTACGACAGGGAGAGGTAGAGACCCAGTACTTC.